The clone carrying this TCR beta chain appeared many times. What it binds is unknown. This CDR3 has 13 amino acids. This specimen comes from a study of neurological immune-mediated disorders. The study's findings and limits: HTLV-1-associated myelopathy showed the most TCR clonal expansion; multiple sclerosis the least, below healthy controls. Subjects shared no identical expanded-clone CDR3 amino acid sequences, suggesting private TCR-beta repertoires in all groups. Phylogenetic grouping assigned the repertoires of 18 of 34 multiple sclerosis patients to a single cluster of related CDR3 sequences. This cluster may be a repertoire-level signature. There was no association between the multiple sclerosis repertoire cluster and any clinical or MRI feature.

A single record per CDR3 protein comes from TCRdb applying MiXCR to the 5' RACE reads. The repertoire consists of about 120,000 distinct CDR3 sequences, with about 3.4% occurring once and the leading ten covering 1.3%. Material: PBMCs. The receptor comes from a woman in her twenties or thirties with multiple sclerosis. The genes are TRBV21-1 and TRBJ2-7; TRBD1 is taken as the D call from the table, unchecked against the DNA. TRBV21-1 is noted as a pseudogene. The CDR3 DNA is TGTGCCATTACTGCGGGACACGCTTACGAGCAGTACTTC. It codes for CAITAGHAYEQYF.